This is a list of T cell receptor beta chains from one sample in a study of cytomegalovirus exposure and HLA in healthy donors. The assay was immunoSEQ multiplex PCR, and TCRdb's table has in-frame clones only and misses some. Seen here are about 170,000 clones, 77% observed once, and the top ten hold roughly 1.4%. The specimen sequenced was PBMCs. These receptors were taken from a woman in her twenties or thirties in good health and CMV-seropositive. Both conserved end residues are part of each CDR3. D genes are given only for firm matches. Clone size is stated in some rows and not others, as once, few, many or a class when expanded.

abundance: NA
v_gene: TRBV4-1
j_gene: TRBJ2-2
d_gene: NA
CDR3nt: TGCGCCAGCAGCCAAGAGGCAGGCGGGGAGCTGTTTTTT
CDR3aa: CASSQEAGGELFF

abundance: NA
v_gene: TRBV6-4
j_gene: TRBJ1-1
d_gene: NA
CDR3nt: TGTGCCAGCAGTTACCAAATCCACAGGGAGCCAGAAGCATTCTTT
CDR3aa: CASSYQIHREPEAFF

abundance: NA
v_gene: TRBV18
j_gene: TRBJ2-1
d_gene: TRBD2
CDR3nt: TGTGCCAGCCGGACTAGCGGGCAGTACAATGAGCAGTTCTTC
CDR3aa: CASRTSGQYNEQFF

abundance: NA
v_gene: TRBV5-4
j_gene: TRBJ2-7
d_gene: NA
CDR3nt: TGTGCCAGCAGCTTGACATGGGGCGCCTACGAGCAGTACTTC
CDR3aa: CASSLTWGAYEQYF

abundance: NA
v_gene: TRBV29-1
j_gene: TRBJ2-5
d_gene: NA
CDR3nt: TGCAGCGTTGATGACACGATGTACCAAGAGACCCAGTACTTC
CDR3aa: CSVDDTMYQETQYF

abundance: NA
v_gene: TRBV19
j_gene: TRBJ1-3
d_gene: TRBD1
CDR3nt: TGTGCCAGTAGTATAGATCCCGGACAGGCCGACTCTGGAAACACCATATATTTT
CDR3aa: CASSIDPGQADSGNTIYF

abundance: NA
v_gene: TRBV7-3
j_gene: TRBJ2-1
d_gene: NA
CDR3nt: TGTGCCAGCAGCTTAACTAGCATGAATGAGCAGTTCTTC
CDR3aa: CASSLTSMNEQFF

abundance: NA
v_gene: TRBV10-3
j_gene: TRBJ2-7
d_gene: NA
CDR3nt: TGTGCCATCAGCCCGGACATTTCCTACGAGCAGTACTTC
CDR3aa: CAISPDISYEQYF

abundance: few
v_gene: TRBV30
j_gene: TRBJ2-1
d_gene: TRBD1
CDR3nt: TGTGCCTGGGGGACAGGGGGCCACTCCTACAATGAGCAGTTCTTC
CDR3aa: CAWGTGGHSYNEQFF

abundance: NA
v_gene: TRBV28
j_gene: TRBJ2-1
d_gene: NA
CDR3nt: TGTGCCAGCAGTTTAGGGACAATGGGATATGAGCAGTTCTTC
CDR3aa: CASSLGTMGYEQFF

abundance: NA
v_gene: TRBV7-8
j_gene: TRBJ2-7
d_gene: NA
CDR3nt: TGTGCCAGCAGCTTAGTTTCAGGCACAGGCGAGCAGTACTTC
CDR3aa: CASSLVSGTGEQYF

abundance: NA
v_gene: TRBV5-5
j_gene: TRBJ1-5
d_gene: TRBD1
CDR3nt: TGTGCCAGCAGTGAGACAGGGGGTAGGAGCAATCAGCCCCAGCATTTT
CDR3aa: CASSETGGRSNQPQHF

abundance: NA
v_gene: TRBV6-1
j_gene: TRBJ2-2
d_gene: NA
CDR3nt: TGTGCCAGCGGAGACCGGAGGGACACCGGGGAGCTGTTTTTT
CDR3aa: CASGDRRDTGELFF

abundance: NA
v_gene: TRBV7-9
j_gene: TRBJ1-5
d_gene: TRBD1
CDR3nt: TGTGCCAGCAGCCAGACCGAAGGGGGCGGCAATCAGCCCCAGCATTTT
CDR3aa: CASSQTEGGGNQPQHF

abundance: NA
v_gene: TRBV5-1
j_gene: TRBJ2-1
d_gene: TRBD2
CDR3nt: TGCGCCAGCAGCCCGGGGGATGCGGGAGACCCCCCCAATGAGCAGTTCTTC
CDR3aa: CASSPGDAGDPPNEQFF

abundance: NA
v_gene: TRBV18
j_gene: TRBJ2-2
d_gene: NA
CDR3nt: TGTGCCAGCCGTACTAAACAGGGCGGGGAGCTGTTTTTT
CDR3aa: CASRTKQGGELFF

abundance: NA
v_gene: TRBV30
j_gene: TRBJ1-3
d_gene: NA
CDR3nt: TGTGCCTGGAGTGTCCCCCCAAACTCTGGAAACACCATATATTTT
CDR3aa: CAWSVPPNSGNTIYF

abundance: NA
v_gene: TRBV5-4
j_gene: TRBJ2-1
d_gene: NA
CDR3nt: TGTGCCAGCAGCCCAGGGCGGGACGGCCTTGGGGGGCAGTTCTTC
CDR3aa: CASSPGRDGLGGQFF

abundance: once
v_gene: TRBV19
j_gene: TRBJ1-4
d_gene: NA
CDR3nt: TGTGCCAGTAGGCCGAGGTCTAATGAAAAACTGTTTTTT
CDR3aa: CASRPRSNEKLFF

abundance: NA
v_gene: TRBV5-4
j_gene: TRBJ2-5
d_gene: NA
CDR3nt: TGTGCCACTCGGTCAACTGAGACCCAGTACTTC
CDR3aa: CATRSTETQYF

abundance: NA
v_gene: TRBV5-1
j_gene: TRBJ1-5
d_gene: NA
CDR3nt: TGCGCCAGCAGCTTGGGAGTGTTGGGCAATCAGCCCCAGCATTTT
CDR3aa: CASSLGVLGNQPQHF

abundance: NA
v_gene: TRBV6-5
j_gene: TRBJ2-1
d_gene: NA
CDR3nt: TGTGCCAGCTGGGAAACCGGGACTTTGTTCACTGAGCAGTTCTTC
CDR3aa: CASWETGTLFTEQFF

abundance: NA
v_gene: TRBV10-3
j_gene: TRBJ2-1
d_gene: TRBD2
CDR3nt: TGTGCCATCAGTAGACTAGCGGGAGATGTGGATGAGCAGTTCTTC
CDR3aa: CAISRLAGDVDEQFF

abundance: NA
v_gene: TRBV6-5
j_gene: TRBJ1-6
d_gene: TRBD1
CDR3nt: TGTGCCAGCACCCCAGGACAGGGGACGGGGTCACCCCTCCACTTT
CDR3aa: CASTPGQGTGSPLHF

abundance: few
v_gene: TRBV9
j_gene: TRBJ2-7
d_gene: TRBD1
CDR3nt: TGTGCCAGCAGTGCCGGGACAGGGATTTACGAGCAGTACTTC
CDR3aa: CASSAGTGIYEQYF

abundance: once
v_gene: TRBV10-2
j_gene: TRBJ2-7
d_gene: NA
CDR3nt: TGCGCCAGCAGTGGGAGGGATTACGAGCAGTACTTC
CDR3aa: CASSGRDYEQYF

abundance: NA
v_gene: TRBV25-1
j_gene: TRBJ1-1
d_gene: NA
CDR3nt: TGTGCCAGCAGTGGCAGGGATATGAACACTGAAGCTTTCTTT
CDR3aa: CASSGRDMNTEAFF

abundance: NA
v_gene: TRBV7-8
j_gene: TRBJ1-2
d_gene: NA
CDR3nt: TGTGCCAGCAGCTTAGCGTTTATTGGAGAAACCCCCTTCTATGGCTACACCTTC
CDR3aa: CASSLAFIGETPFYGYTF

abundance: NA
v_gene: TRBV5-1
j_gene: TRBJ2-5
d_gene: TRBD1
CDR3nt: TGCGCCAGCAAGATGGGAGTTGGGACAGGGAGGGAGACCCAGTACTTC
CDR3aa: CASKMGVGTGRETQYF

abundance: few
v_gene: TRBV5-1
j_gene: TRBJ2-2
d_gene: NA
CDR3nt: TGCGCCAGCAGCTTGGGTATCACCGGGGAGCTGTTTTTT
CDR3aa: CASSLGITGELFF

abundance: NA
v_gene: TRBV7-8
j_gene: TRBJ1-2
d_gene: NA
CDR3nt: TGTGCCAGCAGCTCTCCTGTGGAGGGCAGTGGCTACACCTTC
CDR3aa: CASSSPVEGSGYTF

abundance: NA
v_gene: TRBV2
j_gene: TRBJ2-7
d_gene: TRBD1
CDR3nt: TGTGCCAGCGGGGACGACAGGGTAGGGCAGTACTTC
CDR3aa: CASGDDRVGQYF

abundance: NA
v_gene: TRBV5-6
j_gene: TRBJ2-1
d_gene: NA
CDR3nt: TGTGCCAGCAGCTCCGCTGTAGATTCGGGGGGCGATGAGCAGTTCTTC
CDR3aa: CASSSAVDSGGDEQFF

abundance: NA
v_gene: TRBV27
j_gene: TRBJ2-7
d_gene: TRBD1
CDR3nt: TGTGCCAGCAGCCGTCCTGGGACAGGGTACTACGAGCAGTACTTC
CDR3aa: CASSRPGTGYYEQYF

abundance: NA
v_gene: TRBV28
j_gene: TRBJ2-5
d_gene: TRBD2
CDR3nt: TGTGCCAGCAGAAAAGGACTAGCGGGAGTGAAGACCCAGTACTTC
CDR3aa: CASRKGLAGVKTQYF

abundance: NA
v_gene: TRBV30
j_gene: TRBJ1-5
d_gene: NA
CDR3nt: TGTGCCTGGGGGCAGGGCCTTGAGCCCCAGCATTTT
CDR3aa: CAWGQGLEPQHF

abundance: few
v_gene: TRBV18
j_gene: TRBJ1-2
d_gene: NA
CDR3nt: TGTGCCAGCTCACCACCGAGGACAGCTATTAACTATGGCTACACCTTC
CDR3aa: CASSPPRTAINYGYTF

abundance: NA
v_gene: TRBV2
j_gene: TRBJ2-1
d_gene: NA
CDR3nt: TGTGCCAGCAGTTCTAGCTCTTCCTATGAGCAGTTCTTC
CDR3aa: CASSSSSSYEQFF

abundance: NA
v_gene: TRBV19
j_gene: TRBJ2-7
d_gene: NA
CDR3nt: TGTGCCAGTAGTATTGAGTGGGGCAGTACATACGAGCAGTACTTC
CDR3aa: CASSIEWGSTYEQYF

abundance: NA
v_gene: TRBV4-1
j_gene: TRBJ1-1
d_gene: NA
CDR3nt: TGCGCCAGCAGCCAAGAGTCGGTGAACACTGAAGCTTTCTTT
CDR3aa: CASSQESVNTEAFF